Each of the 19 T cell receptor beta chains below was sequenced from the same sample in a study of blood T cells in healthy people across ages. A second PCR of 7 to 11 cycles used a sample-barcoded 5' primer and a J-beta primer mix. MiXCR, run by TCRdb on the 5' RACE reads, gives a single entry per CDR3 protein. Here the sample spans about 1.7 million distinct CDR3 sequences, under 30% being singletons. Sequenced: blood. Every receptor here comes from a young woman in good health.

This clonotype came up a few times. V and J are TRBV11-2 and TRBJ2-7; D not certain. The CDR3 contains 13 residues. The V end was cut by 5 bases, the J end by 5 bases, with 13 bases between. CDR1 and CDR2 (germline): SGHAT, FQNNGV. CDR3 in amino acids: CASSPRTNNEQYF. CDR3 bases: TGTGCCAGCAGCCCTAGAACGAATAACGAGCAGTACTTC. Drawing the rest from reference TRBV11-2 and TRBJ2-7, the complete variable domain is EAGVAQSPRYKIIEKRQSVAFWCNPISGHATLYWYQQILGQGPKLLIQFQNNGVVDDSQLPKDRFSAERLKGVDSTLKIQPAKLEDSAVYLCASSPRTNNEQYFGPGTRLTVT.

The chain employs TRBV4-1 and TRBJ2-1; D is uncertain. Germline V gives CDR1 MGHRA, CDR2 YSYEKL. CDR3 length: 17 residues. Trimming left V 1 base short and J 4 bases short, with 17 bases between. CDR3 coding DNA: TGCGCCAGCAGCCAAGGATACCACCAATTATCTTACAATGAGCAGTTCTTC. Translating it yields CASSQGYHQLSYNEQFF.

The chain combines TRBV3-1 with TRBJ2-1, with a weak D call TRBD2 (6 bases). Trimming cost V 3 bases and J 6 bases, with 12 bases left between them. Germline V gene sequence: CDR1 LGHDT, CDR2 YNNKEL (reference sequence). CDR3 length equals 14 residues. The DNA of the CDR3 is TGTGCCAGCAGCCATGAAGACGGGGGCAATGAGCAGTTCTTC. Translating gives CASSHEDGGNEQFF.

The table lists this clonotype with a few counts. The gene calls are TRBV20-1 and TRBJ2-3; perhaps TRBD1 as D (6 bases). The V gene's germline CDR1 is DFQATT and CDR2 SNEGSKA (reference sequence). This CDR3 has 14 residues. V gave up 2 bases and J gave up 10 bases, with 19 bases separating them. Written as DNA, the CDR3 is TGCAGTGCTAGACCCCCACAGGGTTTGGTTTCGCAGTATTTT. Its protein product is CSARPPQGLVSQYF.

V gene TRBV7-9 combines with J gene TRBJ2-5; weak D call: TRBD2 (6 bases). The CDR3 is made up of 15 amino acids. Germline V gene data show CDR1 as SEHNR and CDR2 as FQNEAQ (reference sequence). Trimming pared 3 bases from V and 1 base from J, leaving 12 bases between. The CDR3 nucleotides read TGTGCCAGCAGCTTCGTAGGGACTCTCCAAGAGACCCAGTACTTC. As protein: CASSFVGTLQETQYF.

The chain has TRBV20-1 and TRBJ1-5; a possible D gene is TRBD1 (6 bases). The CDR3 is 13 residues long. The V gene's germline CDR1 is DFQATT and CDR2 SNEGSKA (reference sequence). CDR3 in DNA: TGCAGCTCATCACAGGGAAACAATCAGCCCCAGCATTTT. Its protein is CSSSQGNNQPQHF.

In the case of this clonotype: Given a much more abundant clone one base away, this may be a read error. This sequence joins TRBV5-1 and TRBJ2-1, with 7 bases matching TRBD2. Near its end, the DNA agrees better with TRBJ2-7, so the J call may be wrong. Looked up from germline, CDR1 is SGHRS and CDR2 is YFSETQ. CDR3 size: 15 residues. The CDR3 sequence: CASSWEGRSYNEQYF. DNA for the CDR3: TGCGCCAGCAGCTGGGAGGGCCGCTCCTACAATGAGCAGTACTTC.

This clonotype was seen a few times. The genes are TRBV12-3 or TRBV12-4 and TRBJ1-1; 9 bases are shared with TRBD1. This CDR3 is built from 14 residues. Trimming at V came to 5 bases and at J to 12 bases, leaving 13 bases not matched to a gene. The CDR3, as DNA: TGTGCCAGCAGTCCCGGGACAGGGTCAATGGGAACTTTCTTT. Translated: CASSPGTGSMGTFF.

The chain uses TRBV7-2 and TRBJ2-3; 9 bases align to TRBD2. CDR3 size: 17 residues. Trimming took 1 base from V and 3 from J; bases not matched to a gene: 8. Germline V CDR1 and CDR2: SGHTA, FQGNSA. The CDR3 loop is CASSLDRASGVTDTQYF. The CDR3 coding sequence is TGTGCCAGCAGCTTAGATCGGGCTAGCGGGGTTACAGATACGCAGTATTTT. The full variable domain, in which reference TRBV7-2 and TRBJ2-3 provide the parts outside the CDR3, is GAGVSQSPSNKVTEKGKDVELRCDPISGHTALYWYRQSLGQGLEFLIYFQGNSAPDKSGLPSDRFSAERTGGSVSTLTIQRTQQEDSAVYLCASSLDRASGVTDTQYFGPGTRLTVL.

This clonotype has a handful of counts. The chain employs TRBV29-1 and TRBJ2-2; unclear D gene. The CDR3 is 13 residues long. Germline V gene sequence: CDR1 SQVTM, CDR2 ANQGSEA. CDR3 in DNA: TGCTCTTATGTCCTTTCGAACACCGGGGAGCTGTTTTTT. Translating gives CSYVLSNTGELFF.

The J gene is TRBJ1-6, the V gene TRBV12-3 or TRBV12-4, with a weak D call TRBD1 (5 bases). Trimming shortened V by 7 bases and J by 10 bases, and 14 bases separated the two germline ends. The CDR3 consists of 13 residues. CDR3 loop: CASNLQGPSPLHF. Written as DNA, the CDR3 is TGTGCCAGCAACCTCCAGGGCCCCTCACCCCTCCACTTT.

The sample holds many counts of this clonotype. The chain carries TRBV4-1 and TRBJ1-6; no clear D. V was shortened by 0 bases and J by 6 bases, with 6 bases between the two germline ends. This CDR3 spans 14 amino acids. Germline CDR1 is MGHRA and CDR2 is YSYEKL. The CDR3 spells CASSQDLGNSPLHF. In DNA, the CDR3 is TGCGCCAGCAGCCAAGATTTAGGTAATTCACCCCTCCACTTT.

CDR3 sequence: CSASESGRNTDTQYF. The CDR3 DNA follows: TGCAGTGCTAGTGAGTCGGGCAGAAACACAGATACGCAGTATTTT. The chain recombines TRBV20-1 with TRBJ2-3; D is unclear. The CDR3 consists of 15 residues. Trimming stripped 3 bases from V and 2 bases from J, with 15 bases between. Per the germline V gene, CDR1 is DFQATT and CDR2 is SNEGSKA (reference sequence).

In its sample, this clonotype was seen a few times. This chain links TRBV5-1 with TRBJ2-5; D is undetermined. The CDR3 has 16 amino acids. The germline V gene has CDR1 SGHRS and CDR2 YFSETQ. With 8 bases removed from V and 5 bases from J, the gap between germline ends came to 25 bases. The CDR3 region is CASSSSGPSFGETQYF. The CDR3 region has the DNA TGCGCCAGTTCCTCCTCCGGGCCCTCCTTCGGGGAGACCCAGTACTTC.

The chain couples TRBV5-1 to TRBJ2-1; no reliable D call. CDR1 is SGHRS and CDR2 is YFSETQ in the germline V gene. The CDR3 consists of 12 residues. V lost 3 bases and J lost 10, with 11 bases in between. CDR3: CASSSDGYEQFF. In nucleotides, the CDR3 is TGCGCCAGCAGCTCCGACGGCTACGAGCAGTTCTTC.

Regarding this clonotype: One base away lies a much larger clone, so this may be a sequencing read error. V usage is TRBV6-5 and J usage is TRBJ2-5; D not resolved. The CDR3 loop spans 12 amino acids. Germline CDR1 is MNHEY and CDR2 is SVGAGI. V was cut by 11 bases and J by 5 bases, with 15 bases left in between. The CDR3 DNA follows: TGTGCCGGCAAACAAGGGCGGGAGACCCAGTACTTC. Its protein is CAGKQGRETQYF.

This clonotype was counted only a few times. J is TRBJ2-7 and V is TRBV18, with TRBD2 identical over 11 bases. Trimming removed 3 bases from V and 5 bases from J; junction bases left unmatched: 6. There are 15 residues in the CDR3. Germline V CDR1 and CDR2: KGHSH, LQKENI. Here the CDR3 DNA reads TGTGCCAGCTCACCGGCGGTAGCGGGGGGGAACGAGCAGTACTTC. Its translation is CASSPAVAGGNEQYF.

This clonotype was observed a few times. This chain joins TRBV28 and TRBJ2-3, with TRBD2 identical over 12 bases. The CDR3 has 16 amino acids. In germline, CDR1 is MDHEN, CDR2 SYDVKM. V gave up 1 base and J gave up 6 bases; unmatched junction bases: 5. Here the CDR3 reads CASSLSASGGEDTQYF. CDR3 DNA sequence: TGTGCCAGCAGTTTATCGGCTAGCGGGGGGGAGGATACGCAGTATTTT.

The CDR3 sequence is CASSSDGKGSPLHF. The CDR3 region has the DNA TGTGCCAGCAGCTCCGACGGGAAAGGATCACCCCTCCACTTT. V and J are TRBV7-9 and TRBJ1-6; D is ambiguous. The CDR3 is made up of 14 amino acids. With 4 bases removed from V and 10 bases from J, the gap between germline ends came to 14 bases. Germline V gene data show CDR1 as SEHNR and CDR2 as FQNEAQ (reference sequence).